These 4 T cell receptor beta chains originate from one sample sequenced in a study of blood T cell repertoires in COVID-19. The assay was immunoSEQ multiplex PCR, and TCRdb's table has in-frame clones only and misses some. The sample has over 100,000 clones; 82% are singletons. Sequenced sample: peripheral blood. The receptors were gathered from a man in his 70s with acute or convalescent COVID-19.

The chain combines TRBV5-1 with TRBJ1-5, with D possibly TRBD1 on 5 matching bases. Per germline, CDR1 SGHRS and CDR2 YFSETQ. V lost 0 bases to trimming and J lost 7 bases, with 14 bases between them. The CDR3 covers 15 residues. This CDR3 is CASSLGGAFGQPQHF. CDR3 DNA sequence: TGCGCCAGCAGCTTGGGTGGGGCATTTGGACAGCCCCAGCATTTT.

The chain combines TRBV5-1 with TRBJ1-2; 11 nucleotides align to TRBD1. Germline CDR1 and CDR2: SGHRS and YFSETQ. The CDR3 length is 14 residues. Trimming took 6 bases from V and 5 from J; bases not matched to a gene: 6. CDR3 in DNA: TGCGCCAGCACCGCGGGACAGGGGGTATATGGCTACACCTTC. Translated: CASTAGQGVYGYTF.

The V gene is TRBV28, the J gene TRBJ2-1; 8 bases are shared with TRBD2. This CDR3 is built from 16 residues. Trimming removed 3 bases from V and 4 bases from J; junction bases left unmatched: 8. Germline lookup yields CDR1 MDHEN and CDR2 SYDVKM. The CDR3: CASSFRGLAEYNEQFF. DNA of the CDR3: TGTGCCAGCAGTTTCCGTGGACTAGCTGAGTACAATGAGCAGTTCTTC.

The chain links TRBV28 to TRBJ2-7; TRBD2 might be the D (6 bases). The CDR3 runs 15 residues. Germline V gene lookup returns CDR1 MDHEN and CDR2 SYDVKM. V lost 6 bases and J 4 bases, leaving 19 bases between the germline ends. DNA of the CDR3: TGTGCCAGCAGCGGGCTTGGGGGGACTTCGTACGAGCAGTACTTC. Translating it yields CASSGLGGTSYEQYF.